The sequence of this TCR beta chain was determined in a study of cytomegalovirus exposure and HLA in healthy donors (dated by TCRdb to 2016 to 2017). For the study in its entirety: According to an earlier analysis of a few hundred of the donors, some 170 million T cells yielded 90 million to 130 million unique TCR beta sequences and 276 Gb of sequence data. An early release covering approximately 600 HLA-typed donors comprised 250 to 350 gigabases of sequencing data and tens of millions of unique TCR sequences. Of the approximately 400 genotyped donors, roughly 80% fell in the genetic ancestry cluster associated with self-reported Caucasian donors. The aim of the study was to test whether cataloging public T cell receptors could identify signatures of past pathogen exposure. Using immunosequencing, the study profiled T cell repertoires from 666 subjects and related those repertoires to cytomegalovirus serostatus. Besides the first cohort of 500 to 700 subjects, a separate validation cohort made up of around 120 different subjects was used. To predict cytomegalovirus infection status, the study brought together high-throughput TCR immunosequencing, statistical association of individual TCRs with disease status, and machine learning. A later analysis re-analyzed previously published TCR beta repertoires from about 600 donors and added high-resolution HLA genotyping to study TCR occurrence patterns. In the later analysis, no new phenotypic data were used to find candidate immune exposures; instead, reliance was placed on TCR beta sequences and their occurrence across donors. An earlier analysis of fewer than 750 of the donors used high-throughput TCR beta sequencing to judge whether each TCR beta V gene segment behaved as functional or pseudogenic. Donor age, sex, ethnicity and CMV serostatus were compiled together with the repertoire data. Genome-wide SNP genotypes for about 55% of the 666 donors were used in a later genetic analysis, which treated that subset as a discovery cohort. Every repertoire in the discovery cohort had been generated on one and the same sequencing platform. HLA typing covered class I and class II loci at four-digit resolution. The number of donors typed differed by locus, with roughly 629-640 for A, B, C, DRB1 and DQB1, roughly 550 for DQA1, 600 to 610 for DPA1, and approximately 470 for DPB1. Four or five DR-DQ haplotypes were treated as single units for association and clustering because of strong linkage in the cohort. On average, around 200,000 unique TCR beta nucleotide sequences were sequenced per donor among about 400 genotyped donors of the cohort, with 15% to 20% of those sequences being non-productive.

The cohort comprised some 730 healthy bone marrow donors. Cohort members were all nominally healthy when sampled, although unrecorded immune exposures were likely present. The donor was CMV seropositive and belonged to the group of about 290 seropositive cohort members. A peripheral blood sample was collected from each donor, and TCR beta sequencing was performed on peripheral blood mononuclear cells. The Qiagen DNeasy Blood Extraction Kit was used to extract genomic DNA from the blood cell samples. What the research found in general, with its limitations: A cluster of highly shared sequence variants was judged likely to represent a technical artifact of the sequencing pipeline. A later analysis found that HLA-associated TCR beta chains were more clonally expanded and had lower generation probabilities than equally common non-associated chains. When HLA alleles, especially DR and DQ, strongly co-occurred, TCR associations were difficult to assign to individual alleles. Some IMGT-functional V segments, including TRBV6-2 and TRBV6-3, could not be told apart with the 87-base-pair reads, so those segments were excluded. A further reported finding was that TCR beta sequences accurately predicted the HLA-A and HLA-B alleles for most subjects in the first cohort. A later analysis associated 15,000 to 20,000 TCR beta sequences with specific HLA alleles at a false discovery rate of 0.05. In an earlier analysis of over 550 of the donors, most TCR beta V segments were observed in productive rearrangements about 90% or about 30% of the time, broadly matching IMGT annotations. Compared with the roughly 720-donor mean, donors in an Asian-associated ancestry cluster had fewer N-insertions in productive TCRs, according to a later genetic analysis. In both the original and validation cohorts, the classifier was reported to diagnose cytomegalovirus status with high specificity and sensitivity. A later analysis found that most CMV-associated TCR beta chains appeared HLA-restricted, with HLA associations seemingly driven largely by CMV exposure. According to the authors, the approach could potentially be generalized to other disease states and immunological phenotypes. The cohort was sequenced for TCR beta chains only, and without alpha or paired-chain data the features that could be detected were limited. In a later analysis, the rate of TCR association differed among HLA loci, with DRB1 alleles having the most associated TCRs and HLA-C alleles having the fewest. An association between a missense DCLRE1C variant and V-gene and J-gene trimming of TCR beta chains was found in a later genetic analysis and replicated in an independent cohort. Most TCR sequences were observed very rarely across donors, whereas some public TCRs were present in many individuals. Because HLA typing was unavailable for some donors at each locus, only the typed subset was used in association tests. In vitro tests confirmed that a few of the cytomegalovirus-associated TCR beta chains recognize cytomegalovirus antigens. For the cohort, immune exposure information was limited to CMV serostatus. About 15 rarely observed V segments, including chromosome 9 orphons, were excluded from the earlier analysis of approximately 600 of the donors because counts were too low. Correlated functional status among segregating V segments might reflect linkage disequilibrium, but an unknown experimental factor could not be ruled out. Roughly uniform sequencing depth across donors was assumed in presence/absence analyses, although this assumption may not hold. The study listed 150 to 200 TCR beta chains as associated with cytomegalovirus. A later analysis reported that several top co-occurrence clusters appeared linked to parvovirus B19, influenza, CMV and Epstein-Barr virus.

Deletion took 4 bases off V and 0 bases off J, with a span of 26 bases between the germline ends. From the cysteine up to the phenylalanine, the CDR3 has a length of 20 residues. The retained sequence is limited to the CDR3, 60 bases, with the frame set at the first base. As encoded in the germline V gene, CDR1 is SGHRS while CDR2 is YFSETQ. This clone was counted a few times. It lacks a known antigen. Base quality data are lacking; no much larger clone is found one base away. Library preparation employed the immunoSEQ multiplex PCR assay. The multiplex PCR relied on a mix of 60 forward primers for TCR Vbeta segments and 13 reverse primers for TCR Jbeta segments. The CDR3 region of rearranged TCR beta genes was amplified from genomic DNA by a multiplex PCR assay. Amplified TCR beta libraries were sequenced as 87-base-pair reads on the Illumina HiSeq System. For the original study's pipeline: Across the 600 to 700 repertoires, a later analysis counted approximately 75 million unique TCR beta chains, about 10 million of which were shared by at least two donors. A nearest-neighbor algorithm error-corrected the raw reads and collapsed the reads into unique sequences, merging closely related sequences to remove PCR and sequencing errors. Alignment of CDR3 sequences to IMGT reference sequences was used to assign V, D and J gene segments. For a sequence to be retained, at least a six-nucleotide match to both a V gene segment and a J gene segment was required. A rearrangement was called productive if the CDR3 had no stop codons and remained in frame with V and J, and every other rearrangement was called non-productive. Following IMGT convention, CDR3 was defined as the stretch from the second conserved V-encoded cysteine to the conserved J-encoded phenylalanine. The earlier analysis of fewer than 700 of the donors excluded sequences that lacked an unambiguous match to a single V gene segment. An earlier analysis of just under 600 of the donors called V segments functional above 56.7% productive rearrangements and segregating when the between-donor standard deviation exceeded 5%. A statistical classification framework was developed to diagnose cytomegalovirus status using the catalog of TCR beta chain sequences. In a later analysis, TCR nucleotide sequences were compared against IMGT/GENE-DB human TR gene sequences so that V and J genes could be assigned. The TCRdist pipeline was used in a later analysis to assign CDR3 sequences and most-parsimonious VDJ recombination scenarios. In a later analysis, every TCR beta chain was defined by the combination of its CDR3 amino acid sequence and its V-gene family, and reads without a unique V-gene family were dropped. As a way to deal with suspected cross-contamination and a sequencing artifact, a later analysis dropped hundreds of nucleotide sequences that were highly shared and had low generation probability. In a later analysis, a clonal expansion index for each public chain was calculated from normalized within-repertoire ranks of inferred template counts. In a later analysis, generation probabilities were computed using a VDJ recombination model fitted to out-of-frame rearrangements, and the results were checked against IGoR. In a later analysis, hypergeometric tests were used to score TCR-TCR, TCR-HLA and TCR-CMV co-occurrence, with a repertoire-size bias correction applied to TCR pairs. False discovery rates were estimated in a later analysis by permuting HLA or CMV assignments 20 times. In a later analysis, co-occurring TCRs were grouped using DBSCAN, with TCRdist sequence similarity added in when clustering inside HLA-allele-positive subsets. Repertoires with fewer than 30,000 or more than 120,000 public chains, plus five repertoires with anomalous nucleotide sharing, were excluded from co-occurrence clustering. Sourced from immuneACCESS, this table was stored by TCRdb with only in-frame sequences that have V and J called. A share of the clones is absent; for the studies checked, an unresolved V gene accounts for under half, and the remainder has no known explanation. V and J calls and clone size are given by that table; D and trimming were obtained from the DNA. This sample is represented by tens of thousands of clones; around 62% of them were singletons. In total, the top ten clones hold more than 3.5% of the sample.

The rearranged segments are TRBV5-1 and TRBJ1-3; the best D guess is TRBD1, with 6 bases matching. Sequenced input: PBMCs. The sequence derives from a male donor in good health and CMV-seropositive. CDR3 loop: CASSLTTAVDRLNSGNTIYF. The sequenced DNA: TGCGCCAGCAGCCTCACCACCGCCGTTGACAGGCTAAACTCTGGAAACACCATATATTTT. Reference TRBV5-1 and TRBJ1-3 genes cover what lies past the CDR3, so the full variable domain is KAGVTQTPRYLIKTRGQQVTLSCSPISGHRSVSWYQQTPGQGLQFLFEYFSETQRNKGNFPGRFSGRQFSNSRSEMNVSTLELGDSALYLCASSLTTAVDRLNSGNTIYFGEGSWLTVV.